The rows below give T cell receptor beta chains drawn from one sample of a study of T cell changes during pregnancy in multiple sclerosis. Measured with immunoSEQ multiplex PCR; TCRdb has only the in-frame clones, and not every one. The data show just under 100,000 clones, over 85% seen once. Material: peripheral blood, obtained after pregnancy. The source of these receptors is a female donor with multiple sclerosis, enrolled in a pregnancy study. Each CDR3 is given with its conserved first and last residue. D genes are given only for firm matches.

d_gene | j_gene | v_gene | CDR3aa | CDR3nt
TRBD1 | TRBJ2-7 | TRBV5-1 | CASSKDRSNYEQYF | TGCGCCAGCAGCAAGGACAGGAGTAATTACGAGCAGTACTTC
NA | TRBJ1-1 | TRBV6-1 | CASSENRRNTEAFF | TGTGCCAGCAGTGAAAATCGGAGGAACACTGAAGCTTTCTTT
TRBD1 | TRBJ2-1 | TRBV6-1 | CASKVGQGAYNEQFF | TGTGCCAGCAAGGTGGGACAGGGTGCCTACAATGAGCAGTTCTTC
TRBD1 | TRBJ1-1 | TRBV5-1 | CASMGKGDRGHLDTEAFF | TGCGCCAGCATGGGAAAGGGGGACAGGGGGCATTTGGACACTGAAGCTTTCTTT
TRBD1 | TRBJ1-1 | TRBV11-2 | CASSPWTGNTEAFF | TGTGCCAGCAGCCCCTGGACAGGCAACACTGAAGCTTTCTTT
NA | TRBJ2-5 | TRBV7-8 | CASRRGDIGLETQYF | TGTGCCAGCAGACGCGGCGATATAGGATTAGAGACCCAGTACTTC
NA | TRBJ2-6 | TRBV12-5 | CASGISRQGLTGANVLTF | TGTGCTAGTGGTATATCACGACAGGGACTCACTGGGGCCAACGTCCTGACTTTC
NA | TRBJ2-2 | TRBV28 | CASSLETGELFF | TGTGCCAGCAGTTTAGAGACCGGGGAGCTGTTTTTT
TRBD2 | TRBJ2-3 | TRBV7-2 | CASTATPSGSTDTQYF | TGTGCCAGCACCGCCACCCCTAGCGGGAGCACAGATACGCAGTATTTT
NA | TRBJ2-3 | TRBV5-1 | CASSLGAASTDTQYF | TGCGCCAGCAGCTTGGGAGCGGCTAGCACAGATACGCAGTATTTT